The text below deals with one TCR beta chain. The clone's antigen remains unknown. Per-base qualities were not stored, and no clone one base away is much larger. The receptor library was made with UMI-ligation and nested PCR. The beta constant-region primer was an equimolar mix of two oligonucleotides covering both TRBC1 and TRBC2. Four rounds of PCR were used to amplify ligated cDNA, with nested alpha and beta constant-region primers being used together with the SP2 primer. A single-stranded oligonucleotide containing the SP2 primer and a 12-nucleotide UMI was joined to the 3' end of the cDNA by T4 RNA ligase 1. The ligation reaction was kept at 16 degrees C for 20-24 hours. PCR2 was typically run as a SYBR Green qPCR and stopped at a predetermined threshold to prevent over-amplification. Agencourt AMPure XP magnetic beads were used for all purifications after the first. Libraries were quantified by Qubit and checked on a TapeStation, where a main peak was expected near 650 bp. The pooled libraries were sequenced on an Illumina MiSeq using v2 2x251 paired-end kits, which usually yielded roughly 0.85-2.2 million reads per sample. Each sample library was pooled at approximately 3.7 nM, and about 5-7% PhiX was included to improve cluster recognition. The paper's data handling went like this. Using tag matching that tolerated one base-pair mismatch, Decombinator assigned V and J genes to FASTQ reads that had been processed by Demultiplexor. Collapsinator used UMIs to correct both sequencing errors and frequency errors arising from PCR heterogeneity. CDR3Translator translated TCRs and extracted CDR3s from the conserved cysteine to the FGXG phenylalanine, flagging non-productive sequences. Repertoires were subsampled to equal numbers of UMI-defined TCRs before Gini, Shannon entropy and inverse Simpson indices were calculated. Power-law fits to clonotype abundance distributions were performed by maximum likelihood within the linear range. Similar UMI counts, unique TCR numbers and clonal distributions were obtained with the pipeline and with MIGEC on one naive CD8 sample. One analysis removed from the naive repertoire any naive TCRs that were also present in any memory subset from the same donor. The repertoires were searched for about 7,000 CMV-associated CDR3 sequences that had been compiled from VDJdb and a published dataset. TCRdb took the public reads, trimmed them with fastp at Q25, ran MiXCR for clone calling and kept in-frame beta chains. Each entry is one CDR3 protein sequence, shown with its most common DNA and genes. The authors' filters were not applied to this entry. Here the sample has 150,000 or so distinct CDR3 sequences; approximately 22% occur a single time. About 0.11% of the sample goes to the ten largest clones.

The data were obtained in a study of naive and memory T cell subsets (dated by TCRdb to the late 2010s). For context, the study as a whole: The study applied an open-source, UMI-based TCR alpha and beta sequencing pipeline to sorted naive and memory peripheral blood T cell subsets. Complete agreement was observed between the functional CMV T cell responses and the IgG serology results. RNA was DNase-treated and reverse transcribed with TCR constant-region primers, mostly using SuperScript III. General study outcomes and caveats: A few larger clonotypes were present in naive repertoires, particularly the CD8 repertoires, and these clonotypes were possibly memory cells re-expressing CD45RA. A clonotype was defined as a single alpha or beta chain sequence rather than as a paired alpha/beta receptor. The repertoire findings for the naive and memory subsets could not be validated against a ground truth because none was available. RNA-based TCR counts may be affected by expression changes linked to T cell activation and differentiation. After error correction, over 90% of naive TCR sequences appeared only once, giving much steeper abundance distributions than memory subsets. TCR abundance followed a power law with an exponent that was different for naive and memory subsets but consistent across the three individuals. Gini index rose and Shannon and inverse Simpson diversity fell from naive through CM, EM and EMRA in both CD4 and CD8 cells.

TCR alpha and beta chain libraries were amplified separately from the second PCR step onward. Donor CMV status was determined by IFNgamma production from CD4+ T cells after overnight stimulation of fresh PBMCs with CMV viral lysate. Miltenyi beads were used first to positively select CD4 T cells, and CD8 T cells were then positively selected from the CD4-negative fraction. Cells were stained for CD3, CD4, CD8, CD45RA, CD27 and a live/dead dye and were sorted on a BD Aria II into four subsets based on CD45RA and CD27. Three healthy volunteers provided blood, and the blood of each volunteer was split into CD4 and CD8 T cells and then into four differentiation subsets. About 110 ml of peripheral blood was collected from each donor, and PBMC were isolated by Ficoll-Paque PLUS density-gradient centrifugation. Sorted cells were lysed in RLT buffer, after which RNA was extracted using a Qiagen RNeasy kit and stored at -80 degrees C.

Material for sequencing was naive CD4+ T cells from blood. Interpreted using the paper, the cell subset or site label stands for: naive T cells, CD45RA high CD27+. This sequence originates from a human donor in good health.

The CDR3 corresponds to CASSLMGGTGEAFF. The DNA is as follows: TGTGCCAGCAGTTTAATGGGGGGGACAGGTGAAGCTTTCTTT. The chain is encoded by TRBV12-3 or TRBV12-4 joined to TRBJ1-1; TRBD1 lines up with 8 middle nucleotides. The CDR3 runs 14 amino acids, cysteine and phenylalanine included. The only DNA kept is the CDR3, 42 bases in frame from the first base. From V the trimming removes 2 bases and from J it removes 7 bases, while the gene matches leave 6 bases of the junction unaccounted for.